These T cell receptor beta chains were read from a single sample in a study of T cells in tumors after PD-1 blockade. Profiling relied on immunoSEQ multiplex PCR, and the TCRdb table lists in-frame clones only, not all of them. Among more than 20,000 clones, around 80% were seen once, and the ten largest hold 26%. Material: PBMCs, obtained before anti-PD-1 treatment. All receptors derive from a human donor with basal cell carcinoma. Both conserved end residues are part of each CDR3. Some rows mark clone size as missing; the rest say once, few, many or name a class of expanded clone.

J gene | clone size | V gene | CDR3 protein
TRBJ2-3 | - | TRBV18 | CASSPLRGTDTQYF
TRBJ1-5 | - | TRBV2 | CASSPSGSNQPQHF
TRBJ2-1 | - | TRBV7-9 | CASSLGELNEQFF
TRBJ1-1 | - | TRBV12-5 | CASGLPLQGPNTEAFF
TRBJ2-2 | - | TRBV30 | CAWTGRGTGELFF
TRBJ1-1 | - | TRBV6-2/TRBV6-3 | CASSYGLGRRNTEAFF
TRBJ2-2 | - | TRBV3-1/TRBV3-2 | CASSQGQQGGELFF
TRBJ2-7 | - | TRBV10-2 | CASMSRRQGQREQYF
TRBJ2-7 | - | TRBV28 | CASSFRHLWAQEQYF
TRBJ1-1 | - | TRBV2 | CASSAYQNTEAFF
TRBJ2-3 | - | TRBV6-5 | CASSYTAGGLSDTQYF
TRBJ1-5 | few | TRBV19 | CASRLQGDQPQHF
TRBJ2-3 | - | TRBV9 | CASSVARTGTDTQYF
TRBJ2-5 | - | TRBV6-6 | CASSYGETQYF
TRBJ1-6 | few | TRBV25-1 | CASSEYRLGPGDSPLHF
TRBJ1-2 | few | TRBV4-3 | CASSQGSGYTF
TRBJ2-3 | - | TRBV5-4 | CASSLPQGTDTQYF
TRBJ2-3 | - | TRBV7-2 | CASSLGAARGTDTQYF
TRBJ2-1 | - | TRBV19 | CASSTYRGGYNEQFF
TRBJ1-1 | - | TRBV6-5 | CASSPGRHEAFF
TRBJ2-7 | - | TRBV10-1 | CASSDTSGSRYEQYF
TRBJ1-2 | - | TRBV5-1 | CASSLGTGSGYGYTF
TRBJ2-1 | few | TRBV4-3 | CASSRVYNPNEQFF
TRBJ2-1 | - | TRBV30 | CAWSGRVDNEQFF
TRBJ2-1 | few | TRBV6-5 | CASRHSGRPYNEQFF
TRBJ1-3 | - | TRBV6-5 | CASSPGSSGNTIYF
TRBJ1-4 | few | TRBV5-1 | CASSLDGGGDEKLFF
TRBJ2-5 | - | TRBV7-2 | CASSLARNQETQYF
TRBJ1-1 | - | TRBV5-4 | CASSPRTGGTEAFF
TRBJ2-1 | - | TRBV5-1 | CASSQTGLAGANEQFF
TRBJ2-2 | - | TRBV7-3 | CASSLNPRGTGELFF
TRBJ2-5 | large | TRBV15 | CATSRERGAVETQYF
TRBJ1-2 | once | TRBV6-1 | CASSEVQSRFDGYTF
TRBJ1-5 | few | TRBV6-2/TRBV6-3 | CASSYVGDQPQHF
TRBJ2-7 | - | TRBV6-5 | CASRVVEGAYEQYF
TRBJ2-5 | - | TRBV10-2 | CASNHEGHHGQETQYF
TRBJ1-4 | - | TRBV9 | CASSAGPGEVGSEKLFF
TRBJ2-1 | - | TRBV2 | CACSYGGARAGSSYNEQFF
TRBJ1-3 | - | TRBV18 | CASSPFPLQGNAGNTIYF
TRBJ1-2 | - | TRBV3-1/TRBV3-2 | CASSQDEGDYTF
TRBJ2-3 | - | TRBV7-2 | CASSLGTGYTDTQYF
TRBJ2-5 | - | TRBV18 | CASSSRTGETQYF
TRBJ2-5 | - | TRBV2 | CASRNDRAAQETQYF
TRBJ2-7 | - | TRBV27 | CASSALKPGHPYEQYF
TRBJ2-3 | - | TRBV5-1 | CVSSLVSGSTDTQYF
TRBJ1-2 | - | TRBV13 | CASSGYRENYGYTF
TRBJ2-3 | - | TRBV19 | CASRSRGGDTQYF
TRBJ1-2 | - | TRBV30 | CAWSGSDYGYTF
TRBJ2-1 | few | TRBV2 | CPSSYGWAREGSSYNEQFF
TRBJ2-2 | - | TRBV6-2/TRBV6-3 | CASSGTSGGAVTNTGELFF
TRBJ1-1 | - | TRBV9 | CASSLGQGRTEAFF
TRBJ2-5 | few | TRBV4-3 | CASSRRGQGPKETQYF
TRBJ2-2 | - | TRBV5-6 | CASSLSARELFF
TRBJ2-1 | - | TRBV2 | CASRTSGSSYNEQFF